This T cell receptor beta chain emerged from a study of type 1 and type 2 diabetes patients. Study as a whole: Donors were type 1 diabetes, type 2 diabetes, or nondiabetic controls.

PCR was run on genomic DNA. Amplification of the beta chain CDR3 used 30 forward and 13 reverse multiplex primers. TCRdb processed the multiplex PCR reads anew with MiXCR; each CDR3 protein has one entry. The repertoire holds about 290,000 distinct CDR3 sequences, with roughly 50% as singletons. This clonotype was seen more than once but under ten times. Each participant gave around 10 milliliters of peripheral blood. There are 11 residues in the CDR3. Trimming took 6 bases from V and 5 from J, leaving 11 bases between them. Germline values: CDR1 SQVTM, CDR2 ANQGSEA. The chain links TRBV29-1 to TRBJ2-7; D not resolved. Sequences were obtained from peripheral blood mononuclear cells (PBMCs). The TCR comes from a man aged 18-30 years with type 2 diabetes. CDR3 protein: CSVDDGNEQYF. The CDR3 DNA reads as TGCAGCGTGGACGACGGCAACGAGCAGTACTTC.